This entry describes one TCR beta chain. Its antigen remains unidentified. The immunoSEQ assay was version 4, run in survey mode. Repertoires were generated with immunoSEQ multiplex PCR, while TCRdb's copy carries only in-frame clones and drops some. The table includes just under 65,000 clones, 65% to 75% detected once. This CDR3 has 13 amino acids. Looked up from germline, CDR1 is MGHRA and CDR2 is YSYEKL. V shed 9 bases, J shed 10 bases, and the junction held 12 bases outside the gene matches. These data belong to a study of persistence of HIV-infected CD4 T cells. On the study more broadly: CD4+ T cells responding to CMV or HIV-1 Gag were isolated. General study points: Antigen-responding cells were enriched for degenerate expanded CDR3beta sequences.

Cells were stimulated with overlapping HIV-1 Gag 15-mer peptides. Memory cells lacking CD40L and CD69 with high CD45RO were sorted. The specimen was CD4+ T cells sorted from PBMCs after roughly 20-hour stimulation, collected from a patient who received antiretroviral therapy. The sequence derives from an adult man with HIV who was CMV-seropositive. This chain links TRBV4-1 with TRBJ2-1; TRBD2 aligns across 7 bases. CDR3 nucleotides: TGCGCCAGTGGGGGGGACCCGTTCCGGGAGCAGTTCTTC. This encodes CASGGDPFREQFF.